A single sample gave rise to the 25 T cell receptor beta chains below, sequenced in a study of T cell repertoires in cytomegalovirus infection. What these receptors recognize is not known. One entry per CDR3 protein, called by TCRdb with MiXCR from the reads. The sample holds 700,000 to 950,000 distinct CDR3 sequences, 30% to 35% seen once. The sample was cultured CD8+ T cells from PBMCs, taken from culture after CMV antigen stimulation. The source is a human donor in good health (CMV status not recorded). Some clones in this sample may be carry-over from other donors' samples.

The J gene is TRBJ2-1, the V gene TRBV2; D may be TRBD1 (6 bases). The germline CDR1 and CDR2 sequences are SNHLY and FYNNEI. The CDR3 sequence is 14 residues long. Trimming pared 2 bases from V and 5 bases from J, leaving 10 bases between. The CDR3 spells CASSEPAGDNEQFF. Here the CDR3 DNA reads TGTGCCAGCAGTGAACCGGCAGGGGACAATGAGCAGTTCTTC.

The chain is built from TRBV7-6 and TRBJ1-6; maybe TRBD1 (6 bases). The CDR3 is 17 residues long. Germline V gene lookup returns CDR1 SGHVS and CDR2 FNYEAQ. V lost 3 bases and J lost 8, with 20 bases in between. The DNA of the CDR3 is TGTGCCAGCAGCTTCTACCAGGGGATCGAGTTTGATTCACCCCTCCACTTT. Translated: CASSFYQGIEFDSPLHF.

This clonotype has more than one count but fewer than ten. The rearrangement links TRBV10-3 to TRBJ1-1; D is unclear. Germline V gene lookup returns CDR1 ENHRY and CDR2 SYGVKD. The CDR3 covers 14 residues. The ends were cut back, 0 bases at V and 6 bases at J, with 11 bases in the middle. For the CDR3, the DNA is TGTGCCATCAGTGAGTCCGCGAATTTTCCTGAAGCTTTCTTT. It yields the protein CAISESANFPEAFF.

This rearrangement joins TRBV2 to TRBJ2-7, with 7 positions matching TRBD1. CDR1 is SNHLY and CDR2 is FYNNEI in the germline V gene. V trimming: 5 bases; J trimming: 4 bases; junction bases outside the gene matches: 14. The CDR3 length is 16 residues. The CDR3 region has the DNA TGTGCCAGCAGTCCCCCCACAGGGGAGAGATGGTACGAGCAGTACGTC. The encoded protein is CASSPPTGERWYEQYV.

CDR3 in amino acids: CASSVDPVSSYNSPLHF. The CDR3 DNA follows: TGTGCCAGCAGCGTAGATCCTGTTAGCTCCTATAATTCACCCCTCCACTTT. The J gene is TRBJ1-6, the V gene TRBV9; no reliable D call. The CDR3 runs to 17 residues. Germline loops: CDR1 SGDLS, CDR2 YYNGEE. V was shortened by 0 bases and J by 0 bases, with 10 bases between the two germline ends.

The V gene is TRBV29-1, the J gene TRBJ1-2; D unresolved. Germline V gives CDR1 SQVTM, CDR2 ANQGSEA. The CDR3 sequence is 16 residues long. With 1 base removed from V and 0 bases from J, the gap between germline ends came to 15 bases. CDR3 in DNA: TGCAGCGTTGAAGGATCGAGAGGTTCCGCTAACTATGGCTACACCTTC. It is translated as CSVEGSRGSANYGYTF.

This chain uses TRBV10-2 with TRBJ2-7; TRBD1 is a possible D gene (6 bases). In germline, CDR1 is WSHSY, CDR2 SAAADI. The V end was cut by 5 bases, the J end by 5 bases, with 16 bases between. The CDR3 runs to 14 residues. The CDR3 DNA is TGCGCCAGCAGTAGCTCCGGGACATTCAACGAGCAGTACTTC. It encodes CASSSSGTFNEQYF.

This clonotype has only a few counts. This chain's CDR3 is CASSYRLAHTGELFF. For the CDR3, the DNA is TGTGCCAGCAGTTACCGCCTAGCGCACACCGGGGAGCTGTTTTTT. This rearrangement joins TRBV6-5 to TRBJ2-2; TRBD2 is a possible D gene (6 bases). The CDR3 runs to 15 residues. The germline gives CDR1 MNHEY, CDR2 SVGAGI. The germline V and J ends were trimmed by 2 bases and 3 bases, with 10 bases remaining between them.

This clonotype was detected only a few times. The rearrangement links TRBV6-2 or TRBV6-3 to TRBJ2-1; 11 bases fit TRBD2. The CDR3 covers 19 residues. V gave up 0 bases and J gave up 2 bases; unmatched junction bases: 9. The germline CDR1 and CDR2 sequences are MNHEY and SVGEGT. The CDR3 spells CASSYSSPLAGATYNEQFF. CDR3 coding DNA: TGTGCCAGCAGTTACTCTTCCCCACTAGCGGGGGCTACCTACAATGAGCAGTTCTTC.

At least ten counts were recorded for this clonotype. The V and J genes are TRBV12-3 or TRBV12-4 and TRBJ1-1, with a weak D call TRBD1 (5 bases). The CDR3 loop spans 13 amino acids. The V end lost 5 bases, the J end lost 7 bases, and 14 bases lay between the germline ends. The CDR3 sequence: CASSPWGDIEAFF. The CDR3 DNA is TGTGCCAGCAGTCCTTGGGGGGATATTGAAGCTTTCTTT.

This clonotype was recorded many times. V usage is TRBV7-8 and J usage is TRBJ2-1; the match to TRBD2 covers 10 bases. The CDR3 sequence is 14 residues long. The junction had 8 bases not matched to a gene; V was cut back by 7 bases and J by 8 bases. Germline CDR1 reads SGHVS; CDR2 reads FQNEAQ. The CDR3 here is CASTGTSDLHEQFF. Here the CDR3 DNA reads TGTGCCAGCACGGGGACTAGCGACCTTCATGAGCAGTTCTTC.

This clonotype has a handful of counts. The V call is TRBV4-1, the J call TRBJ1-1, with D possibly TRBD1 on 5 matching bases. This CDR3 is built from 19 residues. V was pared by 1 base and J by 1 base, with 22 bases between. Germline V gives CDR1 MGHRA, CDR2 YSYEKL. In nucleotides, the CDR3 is TGCGCCAGCAGCCAAGGCTTTTTAGTCGTGGGGCAGCGGAACACTGAAGCTTTCTTT. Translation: CASSQGFLVVGQRNTEAFF.

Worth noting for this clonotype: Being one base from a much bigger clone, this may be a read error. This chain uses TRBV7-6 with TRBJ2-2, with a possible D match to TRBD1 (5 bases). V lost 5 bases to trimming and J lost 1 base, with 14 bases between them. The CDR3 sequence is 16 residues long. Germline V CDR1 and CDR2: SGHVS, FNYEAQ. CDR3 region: CASSQPPTENTGELFF. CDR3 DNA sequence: TGTGCCAGCAGCCAGCCGCCGACAGAGAACACCGGGGAGCTGTTTTTT.

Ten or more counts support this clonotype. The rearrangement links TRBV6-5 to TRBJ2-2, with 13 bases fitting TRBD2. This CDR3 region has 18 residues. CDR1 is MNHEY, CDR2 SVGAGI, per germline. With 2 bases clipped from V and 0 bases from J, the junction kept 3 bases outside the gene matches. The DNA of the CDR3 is TGTGCCAGCAGTTACCGGACTAGCGGGGGCGCGAACACCGGGGAGCTGTTTTTT. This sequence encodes CASSYRTSGGANTGELFF.

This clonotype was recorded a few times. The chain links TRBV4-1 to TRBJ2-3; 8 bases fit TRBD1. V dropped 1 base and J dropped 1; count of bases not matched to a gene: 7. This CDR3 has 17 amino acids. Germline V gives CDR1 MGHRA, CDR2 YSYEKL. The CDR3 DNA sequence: TGCGCCAGCAGCCAAGGTTTGGACAGGGAAGGCACAGATACGCAGTATTTT. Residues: CASSQGLDREGTDTQYF.

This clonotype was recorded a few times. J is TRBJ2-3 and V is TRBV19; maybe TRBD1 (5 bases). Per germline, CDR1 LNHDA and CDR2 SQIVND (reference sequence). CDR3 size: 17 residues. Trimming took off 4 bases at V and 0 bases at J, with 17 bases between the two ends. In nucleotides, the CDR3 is TGTGCCAGTAGTACTATTACAGGAAGGCCTAGCACAGATACGCAGTATTTT. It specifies CASSTITGRPSTDTQYF.

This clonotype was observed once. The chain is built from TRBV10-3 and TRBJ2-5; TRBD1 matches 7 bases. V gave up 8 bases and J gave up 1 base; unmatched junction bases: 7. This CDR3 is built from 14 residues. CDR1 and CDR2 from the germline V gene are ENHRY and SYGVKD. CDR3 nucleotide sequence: TGTGCCATCGGACAGGTCGAACCCCAAGAGACCCAGTACTTC. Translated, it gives CAIGQVEPQETQYF.

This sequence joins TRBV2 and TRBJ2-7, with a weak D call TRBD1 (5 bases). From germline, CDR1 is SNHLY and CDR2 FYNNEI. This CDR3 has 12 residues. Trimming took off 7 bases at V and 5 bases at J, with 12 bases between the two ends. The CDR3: CASKAGIHEQYF. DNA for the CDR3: TGTGCCAGCAAGGCAGGGATCCACGAGCAGTACTTC. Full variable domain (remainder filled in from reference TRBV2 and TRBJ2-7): EPEVTQTPSHQVTQMGQEVILRCVPISNHLYFYWYRQILGQKVEFLVSFYNNEISEKSEIFDDQFSVERPDGSNFTLKIRSTKLEDSAMYFCASKAGIHEQYFGPGTRLTVT.

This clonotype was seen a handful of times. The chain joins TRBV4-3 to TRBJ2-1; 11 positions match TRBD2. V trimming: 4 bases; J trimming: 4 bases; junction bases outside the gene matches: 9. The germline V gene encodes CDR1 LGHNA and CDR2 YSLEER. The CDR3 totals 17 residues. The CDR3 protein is CASSLSRTSGLYNEQFF. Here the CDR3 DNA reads TGCGCCAGCAGCCTTTCAAGGACTAGCGGGCTATACAATGAGCAGTTCTTC.

Here the CDR3 reads CASSYAGGAIGELFF. In nucleotides, the CDR3 is TGTGCCAGCAGTTACGCAGGGGGCGCTATCGGGGAGCTGTTTTTT. The chain links TRBV6-6 to TRBJ2-2; 8 positions match TRBD1. Trimming cost V 2 bases and J 7 bases; bases outside gene matches: 6. This CDR3 has 15 amino acids. Germline V gives CDR1 MNHNY, CDR2 SVGAGI (reference sequence).

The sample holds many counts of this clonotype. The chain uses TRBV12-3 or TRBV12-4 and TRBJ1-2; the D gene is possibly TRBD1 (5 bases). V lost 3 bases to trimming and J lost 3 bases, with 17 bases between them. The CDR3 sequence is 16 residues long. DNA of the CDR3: TGTGCCAGCAGTTTCACCCTACAGGTTGCGGACTATGGCTACACCTTC. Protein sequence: CASSFTLQVADYGYTF.

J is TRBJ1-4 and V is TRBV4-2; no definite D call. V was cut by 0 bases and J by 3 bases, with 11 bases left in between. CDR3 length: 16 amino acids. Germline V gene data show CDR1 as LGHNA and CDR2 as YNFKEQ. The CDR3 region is CASSQERSGPNEKLFF. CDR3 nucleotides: TGTGCCAGCAGCCAAGAGCGTTCTGGACCTAATGAAAAACTGTTTTTT.

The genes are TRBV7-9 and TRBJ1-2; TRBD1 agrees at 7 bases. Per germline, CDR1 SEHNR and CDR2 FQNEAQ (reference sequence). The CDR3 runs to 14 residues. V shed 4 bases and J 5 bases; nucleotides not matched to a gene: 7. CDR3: CASSSALTGYGYTF. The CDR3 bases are TGTGCCAGCAGCTCCGCACTGACAGGGTATGGCTACACCTTC.

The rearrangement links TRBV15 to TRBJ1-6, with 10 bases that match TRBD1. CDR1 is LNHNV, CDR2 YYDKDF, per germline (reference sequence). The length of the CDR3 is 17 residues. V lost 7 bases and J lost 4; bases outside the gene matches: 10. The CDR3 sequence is CATTAPPGQGYNSPLHF. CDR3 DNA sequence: TGTGCCACCACCGCACCCCCGGGACAGGGGTATAATTCACCCCTCCACTTT.

This CDR3 is CASRNFNYGYTF. Here the CDR3 DNA reads TGTGCCAGTAGGAACTTTAACTATGGCTACACCTTC. The V and J genes are TRBV19 and TRBJ1-2, with unresolved D. The CDR3 totals 12 residues. Trimming shortened V by 6 bases and J by 1 base, and 6 bases separated the two germline ends. The germline V gene has CDR1 LNHDA and CDR2 SQIVND (reference sequence).